The 16 T cell receptor beta chains below all came from one sample that was sequenced in a study of blood T cell repertoires in COVID-19. The assay was immunoSEQ multiplex PCR, and TCRdb's table has in-frame clones only and misses some. The table shows about 160,000 clones, with around 89% occurring only once. Input material: peripheral blood. All receptors come from a man younger than 35 with COVID-19, enrolled during active disease.

This chain joins TRBV20-1 and TRBJ2-7; a possible D gene is TRBD1 (6 bases). The germline gives CDR1 DFQATT, CDR2 SNEGSKA (reference sequence). Trimming stripped 3 bases from V and 0 bases from J, with 12 bases between. This CDR3 has 14 amino acids. DNA for the CDR3: TGCAGTGCTAGTGGACAGTCGAGCTCCTACGAGCAGTACTTC. As protein: CSASGQSSSYEQYF.

The CDR3 DNA is TGTGCCAGTAGTAGCCAGGCGAGCTCCTATAATTCACCCCTCCACTTT. Its translation: CASSSQASSYNSPLHF. The chain uses TRBV19 and TRBJ1-6; D gene ambiguous. Germline V lookup: CDR1 LNHDA, CDR2 SQIVND (reference sequence). V lost 4 bases to trimming and J lost 0 bases, with 10 bases between them. The CDR3 has 16 residues. The whole variable domain, filled in from reference TRBV19 and TRBJ1-6, reads DGGITQSPKYLFRKEGQNVTLSCEQNLNHDAMYWYRQDPGQGLRLIYYSQIVNDFQKGDIAEGYSVSREKKESFPLTVTSAQKNPTAFYLCASSSQASSYNSPLHFGNGTRLTVT.

A note on this clone: Other nucleotide sequences in the sample specify the same CDR3. The chain carries TRBV27 and TRBJ1-3; D unclear. Germline lookup yields CDR1 MNHEY and CDR2 SMNVEV (reference sequence). The CDR3 consists of 13 residues. The germline V and J ends were trimmed by 3 bases and 0 bases, with 3 bases remaining between them. CDR3 amino acids: CASSFSSGNTIYF. The CDR3 region has the DNA TGTGCCAGCAGTTTCAGCTCTGGAAACACCATATATTTT.

The chain links TRBV28 to TRBJ2-7; tentatively, D is TRBD1 (5 bases). Germline CDR1 is MDHEN and CDR2 is SYDVKM. The CDR3 totals 13 residues. Trimming took off 3 bases at V and 8 bases at J, with 14 bases between the two ends. This CDR3 is CASSLAARGQQYF. In DNA, the CDR3 is TGTGCCAGCAGTTTGGCTGCTAGGGGTCAGCAGTACTTC.

The chain recombines TRBV29-1 with TRBJ2-7; 9 bases agree with TRBD1. Germline V CDR1 and CDR2: SQVTM, ANQGSEA. The trim removed 1 base at V and 6 bases at J, leaving 4 bases unmatched. The CDR3 loop spans 13 amino acids. The CDR3 nucleotides read TGCAGCGTTGAAGCCGGGACAGGGATCGAGCAGTACTTC. Its translation is CSVEAGTGIEQYF.

The rearrangement uses TRBV24-1 and TRBJ2-2, with no clear D. Trimming pared 6 bases from V and 6 bases from J, leaving 4 bases between. The CDR3 runs to 11 residues. Looked up from germline, CDR1 is KGHDR and CDR2 is SFDVKD. For the CDR3, the DNA is TGTGCCACCAGTATATCCGGGGAGCTGTTTTTT. It codes for CATSISGELFF.

J is TRBJ2-2 and V is TRBV6-2 or TRBV6-3; no reliable D call. CDR1 is MNHEY and CDR2 is SVGEGT in the germline V gene. The germline V and J ends were trimmed by 6 bases and 5 bases, with 10 bases remaining between them. This CDR3 is 13 amino acids long. The CDR3 here is CASSFSDTGELFF. The DNA for the CDR3 is TGTGCCAGCAGCTTCAGCGATACCGGGGAGCTGTTTTTT.

The chain uses TRBV11-3 and TRBJ2-1, with 13 bases fitting TRBD2. J was trimmed by 2 bases and V by 5 bases; bases with no gene match: 6. Germline V gene sequence: CDR1 SGHNT, CDR2 YENEEA. This CDR3 spans 17 amino acids. The CDR3: CASSLGLAGDAYNEQFF. The DNA of the CDR3 is TGTGCCAGCAGCCTAGGACTAGCGGGAGATGCCTACAATGAGCAGTTCTTC.

This clone was seen just once. DNA of the CDR3: TGCAGCGTCGCTGGGGGGGGCGTTGGGCTAAACATTCAGTACTTC. The encoded protein is CSVAGGGVGLNIQYF. This chain links TRBV29-1 with TRBJ2-4; possible D gene TRBD2, 7 bases. This CDR3 has 15 amino acids. The V end lost 6 bases, the J end lost 6 bases, and 21 bases lay between the germline ends. CDR1 SQVTM and CDR2 ANQGSEA come from the germline V gene.

This chain joins TRBV6-5 and TRBJ1-3; D possibly corresponds to TRBD1 (5 bases). The CDR3 runs to 15 residues. Trimming removed 6 bases from V and 2 bases from J, with 14 bases in between. Germline V CDR1 and CDR2: MNHEY, SVGAGI. The CDR3 bases are TGTGCCAGCAGCGACCCAGGGAGGACTGGAAACACCATATATTTT. It codes for CASSDPGRTGNTIYF.

This clone was picked up a small number of times. The V call is TRBV21-1, the J call TRBJ2-7; the table assigns TRBD1, which was not confirmed against the DNA. TRBV21-1 is a known pseudogene. The CDR3 has 17 residues. Written as DNA, the CDR3 is TGTGCCAGCAGCAAAGCGCCAAGAGGGGACAGCTCCTACGAGCAGTACTTC. It encodes CASSKAPRGDSSYEQYF.

The chain combines TRBV24-1 with TRBJ1-2, with 8 bases that match TRBD1. The germline V gene encodes CDR1 KGHDR and CDR2 SFDVKD. V lost 2 bases and J lost 4; bases outside the gene matches: 2. CDR3 size: 14 residues. The CDR3 spells CATSDYRGSYGYTF. CDR3 DNA sequence: TGTGCCACCAGTGATTACAGGGGGTCCTATGGCTACACCTTC.

The CDR3 DNA follows: TGTGCCAGCAGCTTCCTACAGGGCCTTTTCTACAATGAGCAGTTCTTC. It specifies CASSFLQGLFYNEQFF. This chain links TRBV7-8 with TRBJ2-1; D perhaps matches TRBD1 (6 bases). Per the germline V gene, CDR1 is SGHVS and CDR2 is FQNEAQ. The CDR3 extends over 16 amino acids. V shed 3 bases and J shed 3 bases, with 15 bases lying between them. The whole variable domain, remainder taken from reference TRBV7-8 and TRBJ2-1, is GAGVSQSPRYKVAKRGQDVALRCDPISGHVSLFWYQQALGQGPEFLTYFQNEAQLDKSGLPSDRFFAERPEGSVSTLKIQRTQQEDSAVYLCASSFLQGLFYNEQFFGPGTRLTVL.

V is TRBV19 and J is TRBJ2-7, with 13 nucleotides matching TRBD2. Germline CDR1 LNHDA, CDR2 SQIVND (reference sequence). There are 16 residues in the CDR3. The V gene end was trimmed by 3 bases and the J gene end by 0 bases; junction bases not matched to a gene: 2. The CDR3 DNA reads as TGTGCCAGTAGTATTCGGACTAGCGGGGGCTCCTACGAGCAGTACTTC. As protein: CASSIRTSGGSYEQYF.

This clone has more than one count but fewer than ten. The chain joins TRBV4-3 to TRBJ2-1, with 8 nucleotides matching TRBD2. V lost 3 bases to trimming and J lost 6 bases; unmatched junction nucleotides: 7. This CDR3 contains 15 residues. Germline CDR1 and CDR2: LGHNA and YSLEER. The CDR3 nucleotides read TGCGCCAGCAGCCAGTCTTCCGGGAGGGGCAATGAGCAGTTCTTC. Translated, it gives CASSQSSGRGNEQFF.

The genes are TRBV19 and TRBJ2-3; D uncertain. V lost 5 bases to trimming and J lost 4 bases, with 22 bases between them. This CDR3 contains 17 residues. Germline V lookup: CDR1 LNHDA, CDR2 SQIVND (reference sequence). For the CDR3, the DNA is TGTGCCAGTAGTGTCCGACTCGGTCTTAGTCGTGCAGATACGCAGTATTTT. Protein sequence: CASSVRLGLSRADTQYF.